This T cell receptor (beta chain) derives from a study of regulatory T cells in long-lasting Graves disease. This clonotype has at least ten counts. This sample's time point: newly diagnosed GD, antithyroid drugs for less than 3 months. Generation of the TCR library employed RNA extracted from PBMCs. Investigators prepared the TCR beta libraries by applying iRepertoire HTBI primers and Arm-PCR of CDR3 regions. TCRdb reanalysed the multiplex PCR reads using MiXCR and keeps one entry per CDR3 protein. The data contain 550,000 or so distinct CDR3 sequences, about 12% of them singletons. The germline gives CDR1 MNHNS, CDR2 SASEGT. V lost 7 bases to trimming and J lost 5 bases, with 15 bases between them. The length of the CDR3 is 14 residues. These data are also associated with another study on T cells in Graves' hyperthyroidism and ophthalmopathy. That report adds: The study used the HTBI primer set for a first-round RT-PCR of the TCR CDR3. The model anticipated ophthalmopathy a median approximately 6.5 months pre-onset.

This receptor was obtained from a woman aged 30 to 39 with Graves disease. The genes are TRBV6-1 and TRBJ1-5; D unresolved. The sample was peripheral blood mononuclear cells (PBMCs), taken at new diagnosis, from a patient treated with antithyroid drugs. In DNA, the CDR3 is TGTGCCAGCACCGCACGACGGACCCATCAGCCCCAGCATTTT. As protein: CASTARRTHQPQHF.